Reported below is one TCR beta chain. Its antigen is still unknown. Nothing much larger sits one base from this clone, and base qualities are not available. Relative to germline, V is 8 bases shorter and J is 1 base shorter, with 8 bases between their ends. Spanning cysteine to phenylalanine, the CDR3 consists of 13 amino acids. Kept here is only the CDR3 DNA, which spans 39 bases and is read in frame from base 1. Preparation of the library involved the immunoSEQ multiplex PCR assay. Processing in the source paper ran as follows. Shannon entropy, which accounts for clonal size distribution, was used to quantify repertoire diversity. The Gini-Simpson index (Simpson_1-D) was used to measure inequality of clonotype distribution. In TCRdb, the immuneACCESS table is reduced to in-frame sequences with V and J assigned. These tables do not hold every clone; where another copy was compared, an unresolved V gene accounts for under half, and the others remain unexplained. D and trimming come from the DNA, and the V and J calls and clone size come from that table. This sample is represented by tens of thousands of clones; under 95% of them were singletons. The ten largest clonotypes hold around 0.72% of the sample.

The data derive from a study of stem cell transplantation in POMP-related autoinflammatory disease (dated by TCRdb to 2020 to 2022). Context from the whole study: According to the study's hypothesis, the TRB repertoire gets skewed because defective thymoproteasomes impair MHC class I-dependent CD8+ T-cell differentiation and positive selection. Before transplant, patients showed CD4+ naive T-cell skewing, low CD8+ T-cell proportions, and reduced T-cell cytokine secretion. After transplant, 100% donor engraftment of neutrophils and platelets through one year was shown by DNA chimerism analysis. The effect of POMP deficiency on T-cell receptor beta repertoire diversity and CDR3 characteristics was assessed by high-throughput TRB sequencing.

Overall study outcomes, separate from this receptor: PRAID patients trended toward lower TRB diversity and higher clonality across all analyzed T-cell subsets. Statistical significance for the trend toward lower diversity and increased clonality in PRAID patients was reached only for regulatory T cells. PRAID patients showed a restricted number of unique TRB V-J gene pairings.

What the time point label conveys for this sample: after hematopoietic stem cell transplant. PRAID was marked by prominent immunodeficiency together with autoinflammation. Prior to TRB sequencing, T-cell subsets (conventional T cells, CD8+ T cells, regulatory T cells, T follicular helper cells) were sorted. Recombination linked TRBV12-3 or TRBV12-4 to TRBJ2-2, and perhaps TRBD1 as D gene, on 6 matching bases. The receptor's source is a human patient with POMP-related autoinflammation and immune dysregulation (PRAID). Once a transplant has taken place, some T cells may be donor derived. Specimen: CD4+ T cells from PBMCs, collected after stem cell transplantation. The CDR3 is CASEQGNTGELFF. The DNA reads as follows: TGTGCCAGCGAACAGGGGAACACCGGGGAGCTGTTTTTT.